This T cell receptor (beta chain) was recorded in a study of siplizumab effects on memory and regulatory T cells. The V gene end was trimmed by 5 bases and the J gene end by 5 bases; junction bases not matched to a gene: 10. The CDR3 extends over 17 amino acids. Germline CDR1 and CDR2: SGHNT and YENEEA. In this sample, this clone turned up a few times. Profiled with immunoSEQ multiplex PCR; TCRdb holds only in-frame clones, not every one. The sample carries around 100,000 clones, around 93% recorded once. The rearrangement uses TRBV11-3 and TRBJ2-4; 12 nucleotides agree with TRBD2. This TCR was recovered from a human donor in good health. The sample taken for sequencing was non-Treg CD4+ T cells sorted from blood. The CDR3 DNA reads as TGTGCCAGCAGCCCACGGACTAGCGGGAATAGGGAAAACATTCAGTACTTC. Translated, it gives CASSPRTSGNRENIQYF. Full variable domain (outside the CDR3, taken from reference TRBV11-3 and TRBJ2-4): EAGVVQSPRYKIIEKKQPVAFWCNPISGHNTLYWYLQNLGQGPELLIRYENEEAVDDSQLPKDRFSAERLKGVDSTLKIQPAELGDSAVYLCASSPRTSGNRENIQYFGAGTRLSVL.